This TCR beta chain was obtained from a study of patients and donors after allogeneic stem cell transplantation. TCRdb reanalysed the RT-PCR reads using MiXCR and keeps one entry per CDR3 protein. The table includes roughly 230,000 distinct CDR3 sequences, 13% to 15% detected once. This clonotype occurred a few times. V lost 3 bases, J lost 6 bases, and 14 bases lay in between. Germline CDR1 reads KGHSH; CDR2 reads LQKENI. This CDR3 contains 14 residues. V gene TRBV18 combines with J gene TRBJ1-2; D perhaps matches TRBD1 (5 bases). This clonotype was obtained from a human donor who was either an allogeneic HSCT recipient or a stem cell or donor lymphocyte infusion donor (not recorded which). It is not recorded whose cells these are; they may come from a transplant donor. The specimen sequenced was blood, either unsorted or a sorted T cell fraction (not recorded which). The CDR3, as DNA: TGTGCCAGCTCACCCGGACAAAAGCTTAATGGCTACACCTTC. Its translation: CASSPGQKLNGYTF. The full variable domain, completed using reference TRBV18 and TRBJ1-2, is NAGVMQNPRHLVRRRGQEARLRCSPMKGHSHVYWYRQLPEEGLKFMVYLQKENIIDESGMPKERFSAEFPKEGPSILRIQQVVRGDSAAYFCASSPGQKLNGYTFGSGTRLTVV.